This is a list of T cell receptor beta chains from one sample in a study of control samples from healthy donors and cancer patients. Measured with immunoSEQ multiplex PCR; TCRdb has only the in-frame clones, and not every one. This sample carries 73,000 or so clones, approximately 84% of them seen once, and the ten largest clones take over 3.5%. Sequencing was done on a sample of blood. The receptors were gathered from a woman aged 50 to 65 in good health. The CDR3 runs from the conserved cysteine through the conserved F or W. D genes are given only for firm matches. Size tells how often a clone was seen (once, few, many) or the class of an expanded clone, and some rows leave it out.

V	D	size	J	CDR3	DNA
TRBV7-9	TRBD2	NA	TRBJ2-4	CASSLGAGLSKNIQYF	TGTGCCAGCAGCTTAGGAGCGGGGCTTTCCAAAAACATTCAGTACTTC
TRBV5-4	TRBD1	NA	TRBJ1-2	CASSLEAGGSYGYTF	TGTGCCAGCAGCTTGGAGGCAGGGGGCAGCTATGGCTACACCTTC
TRBV30	NA	NA	TRBJ1-6	CAWSVRDNSPLHF	TGTGCCTGGAGTGTAAGGGATAATTCACCCCTCCACTTT
TRBV19	NA	NA	TRBJ2-5	CASSPSGAGGTQYF	TGTGCCAGTAGTCCTTCGGGGGCAGGGGGGACCCAGTACTTC
TRBV28	NA	NA	TRBJ2-7	CASTNSNYEQYF	TGTGCTTCGACGAATTCCAACTACGAGCAGTACTTC
TRBV2	TRBD1	NA	TRBJ2-2	CARGDRNTGELFF	TGTGCCAGGGGGGACAGAAACACCGGGGAGCTGTTTTTT
TRBV28	NA	NA	TRBJ1-1	CASRSRGEAFF	TGTGCCAGCAGGTCGCGGGGAGAAGCTTTCTTT
TRBV4-1	NA	NA	TRBJ2-5	CASSQLQGYETQYF	TGCGCCAGCAGCCAGTTACAGGGTTACGAGACCCAGTACTTC
TRBV4-1	TRBD2	NA	TRBJ2-7	CASSQLAGADEQYF	TGCGCCAGCAGCCAGCTAGCGGGAGCTGACGAGCAGTACTTC
TRBV2	NA	NA	TRBJ1-1	CASSDPDSEAFF	TGTGCCAGCAGTGACCCGGACAGTGAAGCTTTCTTT
TRBV29-1	NA	NA	TRBJ2-3	CSVPIGTDTQYF	TGCAGCGTTCCCATAGGGACAGATACGCAGTATTTT
TRBV2	TRBD1	once	TRBJ1-5	CASRGTGNSNQPQHF	TGTGCCAGCAGGGGGACAGGGAATAGCAATCAGCCCCAGCATTTT
TRBV5-1	NA	few	TRBJ2-1	CASSLVAVSYNEQFF	TGCGCCAGCAGCTTGGTGGCCGTCTCCTACAATGAGCAGTTCTTC
TRBV27	TRBD2	NA	TRBJ2-3	CASSTPTSGRAADTQYF	TGTGCCAGCAGTACCCCGACTAGCGGGAGGGCCGCAGATACGCAGTATTTT
TRBV5-4	NA	NA	TRBJ2-7	CASSPGLRQGGYEQYF	TGTGCCAGCAGCCCGGGTTTAAGGCAGGGGGGGTACGAGCAGTACTTC
TRBV5-5	TRBD1	few	TRBJ1-5	CASSRLTGDQPQHF	TGTGCCAGCAGTCGACTGACAGGGGATCAGCCCCAGCATTTT
TRBV19	NA	NA	TRBJ2-2	CASSPGGVFTGELFF	TGTGCCAGTAGCCCCGGAGGAGTGTTCACCGGGGAGCTGTTTTTT
TRBV4-1	TRBD2	NA	TRBJ2-5	CASWTSGLLQETQYF	TGCGCCAGCTGGACTAGCGGGTTACTCCAAGAGACCCAGTACTTC
TRBV6-2/TRBV6-3	NA	NA	TRBJ2-7	CASSQPNGKNYYEQYF	TGTGCCAGCAGTCAACCCAACGGGAAGAATTACTACGAGCAGTACTTC
TRBV19	NA	few	TRBJ2-2	CASSIVNSGTTNTGELFF	TGTGCCAGTAGTATAGTGAATTCAGGGACAACGAACACCGGGGAGCTGTTTTTT
TRBV11-2	NA	NA	TRBJ1-1	CASSLVRGGEENTEAFF	TGTGCCAGCAGCTTAGTTAGGGGAGGGGAGGAGAACACTGAAGCTTTCTTT
TRBV28	NA	NA	TRBJ1-4	CAGGRRGREKLFF	TGTGCCGGGGGACGACGGGGACGTGAAAAACTGTTTTTT
TRBV24-1	NA	NA	TRBJ2-2	CATSDVPPRFWDTMNTGELFF	TGTGCCACCAGTGATGTACCCCCTCGATTTTGGGACACAATGAACACCGGGGAGCTGTTTTTT
TRBV27	NA	NA	TRBJ1-1	CASRVTDNTEAFF	TGTGCCAGCAGGGTGACAGATAACACTGAAGCTTTCTTT
TRBV6-5	NA	NA	TRBJ2-3	CASSLLDSSTDTQYF	TGTGCCAGCAGTTTACTAGACTCCTCCACAGATACGCAGTATTTT
TRBV30	TRBD2	NA	TRBJ2-3	CAWSFRSGRPLEDTQYF	TGTGCCTGGAGCTTCAGAAGCGGGAGGCCCCTGGAGGATACGCAGTATTTT